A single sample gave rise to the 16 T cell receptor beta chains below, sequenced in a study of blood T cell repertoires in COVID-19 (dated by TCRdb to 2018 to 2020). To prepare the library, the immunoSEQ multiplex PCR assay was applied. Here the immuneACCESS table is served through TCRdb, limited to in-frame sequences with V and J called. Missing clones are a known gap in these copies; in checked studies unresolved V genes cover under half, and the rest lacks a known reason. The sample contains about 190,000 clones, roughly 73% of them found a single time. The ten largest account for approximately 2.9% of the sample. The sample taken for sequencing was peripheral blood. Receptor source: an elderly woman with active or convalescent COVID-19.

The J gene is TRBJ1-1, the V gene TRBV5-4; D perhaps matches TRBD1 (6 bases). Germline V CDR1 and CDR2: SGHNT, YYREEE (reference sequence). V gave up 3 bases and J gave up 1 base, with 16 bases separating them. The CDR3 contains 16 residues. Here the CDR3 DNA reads TGTGCCAGCAGCTACCGGTCGGGGACACAGAACACTGAAGCTTTCTTT. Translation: CASSYRSGTQNTEAFF. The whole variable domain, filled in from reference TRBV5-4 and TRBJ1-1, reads ETGVTQSPTHLIKTRGQQVTLRCSSQSGHNTVSWYQQALGQGPQFIFQYYREEENGRGNFPPRFSGLQFPNYSSELNVNALELDDSALYLCASSYRSGTQNTEAFFGQGTRLTVV.

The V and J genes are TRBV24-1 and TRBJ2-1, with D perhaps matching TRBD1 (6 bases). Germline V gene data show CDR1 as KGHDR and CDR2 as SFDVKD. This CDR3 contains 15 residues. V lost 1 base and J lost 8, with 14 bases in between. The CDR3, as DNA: TGTGCCACCAGTGATTTCGTGGGACAAGTCCATGAGCAGTTCTTC. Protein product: CATSDFVGQVHEQFF.

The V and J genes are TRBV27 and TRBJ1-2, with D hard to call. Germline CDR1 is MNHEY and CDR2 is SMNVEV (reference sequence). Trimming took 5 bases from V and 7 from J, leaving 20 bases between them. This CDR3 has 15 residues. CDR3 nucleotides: TGTGCCAGCAGTCCCGACTGGTTTACTTCGGGTGGCTACACCTTC. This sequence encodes CASSPDWFTSGGYTF.

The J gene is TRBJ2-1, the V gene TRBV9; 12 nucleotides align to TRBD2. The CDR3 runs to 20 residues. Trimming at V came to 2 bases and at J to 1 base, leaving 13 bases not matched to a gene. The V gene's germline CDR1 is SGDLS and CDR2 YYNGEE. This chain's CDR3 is CASSVYLAGGQYGSYNEQFF. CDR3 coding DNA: TGTGCCAGCAGCGTGTATCTAGCGGGGGGGCAGTATGGGTCCTACAATGAGCAGTTCTTC.

The DNA for the CDR3 is TGCGCCAGCAGCCGTCAGGGGGGCCTGGGTGGTGGAAACACCATATATTTT. The encoded protein is CASSRQGGLGGGNTIYF. The chain has TRBV4-1 and TRBJ1-3; TRBD1 aligns across 7 bases. Germline V gives CDR1 MGHRA, CDR2 YSYEKL. The CDR3 covers 17 residues. V was clipped by 4 bases and J by 3 bases; unmatched bases: 12.

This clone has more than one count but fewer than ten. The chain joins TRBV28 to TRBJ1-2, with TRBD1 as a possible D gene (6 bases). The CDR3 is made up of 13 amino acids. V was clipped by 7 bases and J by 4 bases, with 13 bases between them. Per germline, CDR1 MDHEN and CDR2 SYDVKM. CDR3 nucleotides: TGTGCCAGCAACCCGGACAGTTTCTATGGCTACACCTTC. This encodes CASNPDSFYGYTF.

The CDR3 sequence: CASKDSGEDTQYF. The CDR3 nucleotides are TGCGCCAGTAAGGACAGCGGGGAAGATACGCAGTATTTT. This chain links TRBV5-1 with TRBJ2-3; TRBD2 might be the D (7 bases). Germline V gene data show CDR1 as SGHRS and CDR2 as YFSETQ. This CDR3 has 13 amino acids. The germline V and J ends were trimmed by 8 bases and 5 bases, with 15 bases remaining between them.

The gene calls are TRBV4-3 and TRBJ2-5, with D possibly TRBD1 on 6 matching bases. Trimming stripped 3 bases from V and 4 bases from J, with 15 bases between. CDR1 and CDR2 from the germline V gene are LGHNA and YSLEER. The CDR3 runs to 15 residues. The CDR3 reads CASSQGQTRGETQYF. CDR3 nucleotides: TGCGCCAGCAGCCAGGGACAAACCCGGGGAGAGACCCAGTACTTC.

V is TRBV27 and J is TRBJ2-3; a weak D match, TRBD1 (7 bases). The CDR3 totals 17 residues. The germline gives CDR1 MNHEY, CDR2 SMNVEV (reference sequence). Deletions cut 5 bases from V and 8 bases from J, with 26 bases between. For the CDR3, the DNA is TGTGCCAGCAGTCATATTGTTGTCAGGGGGGCTGGTGGTACGCAGTATTTT. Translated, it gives CASSHIVVRGAGGTQYF.

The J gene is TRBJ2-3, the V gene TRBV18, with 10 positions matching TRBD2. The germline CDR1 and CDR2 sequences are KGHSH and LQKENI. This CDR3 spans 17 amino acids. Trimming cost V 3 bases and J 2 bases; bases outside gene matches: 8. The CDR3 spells CASSPRRTSGYTDTQYF. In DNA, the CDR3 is TGTGCCAGCTCACCTCGAAGGACTAGCGGCTACACAGATACGCAGTATTTT.

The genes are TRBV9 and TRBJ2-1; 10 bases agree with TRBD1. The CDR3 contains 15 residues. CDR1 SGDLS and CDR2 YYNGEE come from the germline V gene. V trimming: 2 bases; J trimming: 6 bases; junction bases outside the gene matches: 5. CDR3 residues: CASSVWTGGGNEQFF. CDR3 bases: TGTGCCAGCAGCGTTTGGACAGGGGGAGGCAATGAGCAGTTCTTC. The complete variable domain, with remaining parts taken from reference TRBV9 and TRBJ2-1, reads DSGVTQTPKHLITATGQRVTLRCSPRSGDLSVYWYQQSLDQGLQFLIQYYNGEERAKGNILERFSAQQFPDLHSELNLSSLELGDSALYFCASSVWTGGGNEQFFGPGTRLTVL.

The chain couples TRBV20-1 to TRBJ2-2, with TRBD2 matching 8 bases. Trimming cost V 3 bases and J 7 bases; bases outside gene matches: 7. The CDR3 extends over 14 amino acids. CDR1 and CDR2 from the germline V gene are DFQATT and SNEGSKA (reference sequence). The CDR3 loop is CSASFSRGGGELFF. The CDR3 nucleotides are TGCAGTGCTAGTTTCTCTCGGGGGGGCGGGGAGCTGTTTTTT.

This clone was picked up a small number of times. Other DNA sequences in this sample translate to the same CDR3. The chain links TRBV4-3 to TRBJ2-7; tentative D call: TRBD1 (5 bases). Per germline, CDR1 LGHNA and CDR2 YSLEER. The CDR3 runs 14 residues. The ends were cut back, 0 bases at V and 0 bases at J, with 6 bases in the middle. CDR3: CASSQEQGSYEQYF. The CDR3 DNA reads TGCGCCAGCAGCCAAGAGCAGGGCTCCTACGAGCAGTACTTC.

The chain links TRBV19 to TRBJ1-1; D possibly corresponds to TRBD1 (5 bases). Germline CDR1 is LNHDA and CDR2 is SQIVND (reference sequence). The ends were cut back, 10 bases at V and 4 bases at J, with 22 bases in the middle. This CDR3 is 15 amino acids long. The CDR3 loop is CATNPRWGVFTEAFF. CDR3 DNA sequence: TGTGCCACCAACCCCAGGTGGGGGGTCTTCACTGAAGCTTTCTTT.

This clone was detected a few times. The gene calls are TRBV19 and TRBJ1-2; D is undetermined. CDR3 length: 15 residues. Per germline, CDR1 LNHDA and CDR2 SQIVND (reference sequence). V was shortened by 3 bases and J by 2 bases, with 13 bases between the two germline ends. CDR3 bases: TGTGCCAGTAGTATCCCGCGACTGAAGAACTATGGCTACACCTTC. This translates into CASSIPRLKNYGYTF.

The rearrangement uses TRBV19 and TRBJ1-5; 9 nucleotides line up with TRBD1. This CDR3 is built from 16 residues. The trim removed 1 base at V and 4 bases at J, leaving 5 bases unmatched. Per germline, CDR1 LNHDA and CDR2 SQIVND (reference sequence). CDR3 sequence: CASSIVGQGGNQPQHF. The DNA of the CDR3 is TGTGCCAGTAGTATAGTGGGACAGGGAGGAAATCAGCCCCAGCATTTT.